This T cell receptor (beta chain) was recorded in a study of blood T cell repertoires in COVID-19. Study-wide background: Sites in the United States, Italy and Spain provided acute and convalescent COVID-19 samples. Nucleic acid was either cDNA or gDNA, and it came from T cells, B-cell-depleted T cells, or PBMCs.

Trimming left V 4 bases short and J 0 bases short, with 17 bases between. Germline-derived CDR1 and CDR2 are SGHRS and YFSETQ. The CDR3 is 17 amino acids. Data came from immunoSEQ multiplex PCR; TCRdb stores just in-frame clones and leaves some out. The table includes approximately 190,000 clones, 85% to 90% detected once. The V and J genes are TRBV5-1 and TRBJ1-3, with D uncertain. The receptor was derived from a man aged 80 or over with acute or convalescent COVID-19. Sequences were obtained from peripheral blood. This chain's CDR3 is CASSPRLLAASGNTIYF. DNA of the CDR3: TGCGCCAGCAGCCCACGCCTCCTAGCCGCCTCTGGAAACACCATATATTTT.